This is a list of T cell receptor beta chains from one sample in a study of cytomegalovirus exposure and HLA in healthy donors. Clones were read by immunoSEQ multiplex PCR, and TCRdb kept only the in-frame ones, dropping some. The table shows 50,000 to 65,000 clones, with around 72% occurring only once. The sequenced sample was PBMCs. These receptors were collected from a woman aged 45 to 65 in good health and CMV-seropositive. Each CDR3 is given with its conserved first and last residue. D genes are given only for firm matches. For some rows the clone size is stated as once, few or many, or as a class when expanded; others skip it.

d_call | clone_size | j_call | v_call | cdr3_aa | cdr3_nt
NA | NA | TRBJ2-7 | TRBV19 | CASSMRTDPPDEQYF | TGTGCCAGTAGTATGCGGACAGACCCCCCGGACGAGCAGTACTTC
NA | NA | TRBJ2-3 | TRBV4-1 | CASSRLFPGTGTDTQYF | TGCGCCAGCAGCCGGTTATTTCCAGGTACAGGGACGGATACGCAGTATTTT
TRBD2 | NA | TRBJ2-7 | TRBV7-9 | CASSLSGGSAYEQYF | TGTGCCAGCAGCTTGTCCGGGGGGAGTGCCTACGAGCAGTACTTC
TRBD1 | NA | TRBJ1-4 | TRBV5-4 | CASSLAGGEKLFF | TGTGCCAGCAGCTTGGCAGGGGGTGAAAAACTGTTTTTT
NA | NA | TRBJ2-1 | TRBV7-8 | CASSFQSRSYNEQFF | TGTGCCAGCAGCTTTCAATCGCGCTCCTACAATGAGCAGTTCTTC
NA | NA | TRBJ2-5 | TRBV7-8 | CASSREGGAGETQYF | TGTGCCAGCAGCCGGGAAGGAGGGGCTGGGGAGACCCAGTACTTC
NA | NA | TRBJ1-6 | TRBV5-8 | CASSLGAGSPLHF | TGTGCCAGCAGCTTAGGCGCGGGGTCACCCCTCCACTTT
NA | NA | TRBJ1-2 | TRBV27 | CASSFGTSNYGYTF | TGTGCCAGCAGTTTTGGTACTTCTAACTATGGCTACACCTTC
NA | NA | TRBJ2-1 | TRBV11-2 | CASSFEGQNEQFF | TGTGCCAGCAGCTTTGAGGGACAAAATGAGCAGTTCTTC
NA | NA | TRBJ1-2 | TRBV6-1 | CASTLDRNYGYTF | TGTGCCAGTACTTTGGACAGAAACTATGGCTACACCTTC
TRBD1 | NA | TRBJ1-1 | TRBV19 | CASSILKGATGAEAFF | TGTGCCAGTAGTATTTTGAAGGGGGCCACGGGCGCTGAAGCTTTCTTT
TRBD1 | NA | TRBJ2-2 | TRBV28 | CASSLWRQGPNTGELFF | TGTGCCAGCAGTTTATGGCGACAGGGGCCGAACACCGGGGAGCTGTTTTTT
NA | NA | TRBJ2-5 | TRBV5-6 | CASSLQGAQETQYF | TGTGCCAGCAGCTTACAGGGTGCCCAAGAGACCCAGTACTTC
TRBD1 | NA | TRBJ1-2 | TRBV6-5 | CASSYSEGASGYTF | TGTGCCAGCAGTTACTCTGAGGGGGCAAGCGGCTACACCTTC
TRBD2 | NA | TRBJ2-1 | TRBV19 | CASSPGLGNEQFF | TGTGCCAGTAGTCCGGGACTAGGCAATGAGCAGTTCTTC
NA | NA | TRBJ1-2 | TRBV5-1 | CASSLDQYGYTF | TGCGCCAGCAGCTTGGATCAGTATGGCTACACCTTC
NA | NA | TRBJ1-2 | TRBV27 | CASRPLQGYGYTF | TGTGCCAGCAGACCCCTACAGGGTTATGGCTACACCTTC
NA | NA | TRBJ2-5 | TRBV7-2 | CASSLARGLETQYF | TGTGCCAGCAGCTTAGCGAGAGGGCTGGAGACCCAGTACTTC
NA | NA | TRBJ2-3 | TRBV9 | CASSVSSGDFSTDTQYF | TGTGCCAGCAGCGTGAGTAGCGGAGACTTTAGCACAGATACGCAGTATTTT
NA | NA | TRBJ1-2 | TRBV5-5 | CASTFDSRGGYTF | TGTGCCAGCACCTTTGATAGCCGCGGTGGCTACACCTTC
TRBD1 | NA | TRBJ1-5 | TRBV7-8 | CASSLGTGGIQPQHF | TGTGCCAGCAGCTTAGGGACAGGGGGTATTCAGCCCCAGCATTTT
NA | NA | TRBJ2-7 | TRBV5-1 | CASRIPGVYEQYF | TGCGCCAGCAGAATCCCGGGGGTCTACGAGCAGTACTTC
NA | NA | TRBJ2-7 | TRBV4-3 | CASSQAVLGGYEQYF | TGCGCCAGCAGCCAAGCAGTCCTCGGGGGCTACGAGCAGTACTTC
TRBD2 | NA | TRBJ2-2 | TRBV6-5 | CASRLAGGKAGELFF | TGTGCCAGCAGATTAGCGGGAGGGAAGGCCGGGGAGCTGTTTTTT
TRBD1 | NA | TRBJ1-5 | TRBV27 | CASSLLGQGYNQPQHF | TGTGCCAGCAGTTTACTCGGACAGGGGTATAATCAGCCCCAGCATTTT
NA | NA | TRBJ2-3 | TRBV2 | CASSGTGLRTDTQYF | TGTGCCAGCAGTGGGACCGGACTCCGCACAGATACGCAGTATTTT
TRBD2 | once | TRBJ2-7 | TRBV25-1 | CASSEGTSGISYEQYF | TGTGCCAGCAGTGAGGGGACTAGCGGTATCTCCTACGAGCAGTACTTC
NA | NA | TRBJ1-6 | TRBV14 | CASSQAGRSYNSPLHF | TGTGCCAGCAGCCAAGCAGGTCGCTCCTATAATTCACCCCTCCACTTT
NA | NA | TRBJ1-1 | TRBV28 | CASSFRSEAFF | TGTGCCAGCAGTTTTAGGAGTGAAGCTTTCTTT
TRBD1 | NA | TRBJ2-2 | TRBV6-1 | CATTRDSHTGELFF | TGTGCCACCACTCGGGACAGTCACACCGGGGAGCTGTTTTTT
TRBD1 | NA | TRBJ1-2 | TRBV18 | CASSPRQGDARSEGYTF | TGTGCCAGCTCACCACGACAGGGAGATGCCAGGTCGGAAGGCTACACCTTC
TRBD2 | few | TRBJ2-3 | TRBV15 | CATSVGGAGTDTQYF | TGTGCCACCAGCGTCGGGGGGGCCGGCACAGATACGCAGTATTTT
TRBD2 | NA | TRBJ2-3 | TRBV7-2 | CASSFRRLAQADTQYF | TGTGCCAGCAGCTTTCGTAGACTAGCGCAAGCAGATACGCAGTATTTT